The 30 T cell receptor beta chains presented below share a single source sample, sequenced in a study of T cell repertoires in cytomegalovirus infection. TCRdb used MiXCR to reprocess the reads, holding one entry per CDR3 protein. Of approximately 700,000 distinct CDR3 sequences detected, about 40% appear once; the ten largest clones hold under 3.5%. Sequencing was done on a sample of PBMCs. These receptors all stem from a human donor in good health (CMV status not recorded). Some clones in this sample may be carry-over from other donors' samples.

The count of this clonotype is one. The chain links TRBV7-8 to TRBJ2-7; 8 bases are shared with TRBD2. The CDR3 has 13 residues. From germline, CDR1 is SGHVS and CDR2 FQNEAQ. V lost 1 base to trimming and J lost 10 bases; unmatched junction nucleotides: 6. CDR3 amino acids: CASSLDPGRDQYF. CDR3 in DNA: TGTGCCAGCAGCTTAGACCCCGGGAGGGATCAGTACTTC.

The V and J genes are TRBV27 and TRBJ1-5, with 9 bases fitting TRBD1. With 3 bases clipped from V and 6 bases from J, the junction kept 12 bases outside the gene matches. Per the germline V gene, CDR1 is MNHEY and CDR2 is SMNVEV (reference sequence). The CDR3 covers 17 residues. Here the CDR3 DNA reads TGTGCCAGCAGTTTGCACGCCGGGACAGGGCGTAGTCAGCCCCAGCATTTT. Translating gives CASSLHAGTGRSQPQHF.

Details on this clonotype: The CDR3 carries no conserved terminal phenylalanine or tryptophan, so it likely arises from a read error. V usage is TRBV28 and J usage is TRBJ2-2; D ambiguous. Looked up from germline, CDR1 is MDHEN and CDR2 is SYDVKM. CDR3 length: 15 amino acids. The CDR3 loop is CASSPLSANTVELFL. CDR3 coding DNA: TGTGCCAGCAGCCCGCTAAGCGCGAACACCGTGGAGCTGTTTTTG.

This clonotype showed up just once. Its ends do not fully match the called genes, so a read error is possible. This chain uses TRBV20-1 with TRBJ2-1, with 9 bases that match TRBD2. CDR1 and CDR2 from the germline V gene are DFQATT and SNEGSKA (reference sequence). The length of the CDR3 is 12 residues. CDR3 bases: TGCAGTGCTAGAGATCAGAGCGGGAGGCCCAGGTTC. Protein sequence: CSARDQSGRPRF.

This clonotype was recorded a few times. The chain carries TRBV6-1 and TRBJ2-5, with 9 nucleotides matching TRBD1. This CDR3 has 16 amino acids. Trimming removed 6 bases from V and 5 bases from J; junction bases left unmatched: 13. CDR1 and CDR2 from the germline V gene are MNHNS and SASEGT. The CDR3 nucleotides are TGTGCCAGCAGCCAAAATCGACAGGGGGTAAGGGAGACCCAGTACTTC. Protein: CASSQNRQGVRETQYF.

This clonotype was detected ten times or more. V gene TRBV7-2 combines with J gene TRBJ2-4; the D is unclear. The CDR3 extends over 12 amino acids. CDR1 is SGHTA and CDR2 is FQGNSA in the germline V gene. Trimming pared 6 bases from V and 12 bases from J, leaving 15 bases between. The CDR3 coding sequence is TGTGCCAGCAGAACCTACCAAGGTGGTCAGTACTTC. Protein product: CASRTYQGGQYF.

The chain uses TRBV30 and TRBJ1-5, with D uncertain. Deletions cut 1 base from V and 4 bases from J, with 8 bases between. The CDR3 extends over 13 amino acids. Germline CDR1 GTSNPN, CDR2 SVGIG (reference sequence). The CDR3 sequence: CAWSGERNQPQHF. In DNA, the CDR3 is TGTGCCTGGAGTGGGGAGAGAAATCAGCCCCAGCATTTT.

The chain has TRBV5-4 and TRBJ2-7; possibly TRBD2 for D (5 bases). Deletions cut 0 bases from V and 6 bases from J, with 13 bases between. CDR1 is SGHNT, CDR2 YYREEE, per germline (reference sequence). The CDR3 has 14 amino acids. The CDR3 DNA is TGTGCCAGCAGCTTGGAACTAGAGGCTGGCGAGCAGTACTTC. It is translated as CASSLELEAGEQYF.

V and J are TRBV2 and TRBJ2-7, with TRBD1 matching over 9 bases. The CDR3 has 16 residues. Germline V gives CDR1 SNHLY, CDR2 FYNNEI. The V and J ends lost 3 bases and 2 bases, in that order; junction bases with no gene match: 8. The CDR3 loop reads CASSEGQGSSPYEQYF. CDR3 DNA: TGTGCCAGCAGTGAGGGACAGGGTTCAAGCCCCTACGAGCAGTACTTC.

This clonotype was detected many times. The chain carries TRBV28 and TRBJ2-1, with TRBD2 matching 11 bases. J gave up 3 bases and V 4 bases, and 5 bases lay outside the gene matches. CDR1 MDHEN and CDR2 SYDVKM come from the germline V gene. CDR3 length: 16 amino acids. The CDR3: CASSSTTSGGYNEQFF. CDR3 coding DNA: TGTGCCAGCAGTTCTACCACTAGCGGGGGCTACAATGAGCAGTTCTTC.

In its sample, this clonotype was seen many times. The chain recombines TRBV6-1 with TRBJ2-5, with D possibly matching TRBD2 (5 bases). This CDR3 has 18 residues. Germline V gives CDR1 MNHNS, CDR2 SASEGT. Between the trimmed V and J ends, which lost 1 base and 1 base, there was a span of 19 bases. The CDR3 DNA reads TGTGCCAGCAGTGAAGGGTTTAGAGGGAGTGGGCCCCAAGAGACCCAGTACTTC. Protein product: CASSEGFRGSGPQETQYF.

This clonotype occurred many times. V is TRBV7-6 and J is TRBJ2-3; 9 nucleotides line up with TRBD1. Germline CDR1 and CDR2: SGHVS and FNYEAQ. This CDR3 has 16 amino acids. V was clipped by 5 bases and J by 1 base; unmatched bases: 7. The chain's CDR3 is CASSEAWDRGTDTQYF. In DNA form, the CDR3 reads TGTGCCAGCAGCGAAGCGTGGGACAGGGGCACAGATACGCAGTATTTT.

The chain recombines TRBV2 with TRBJ2-1; possibly TRBD1 for D (5 bases). The CDR3 is 12 amino acids. V was trimmed by 7 bases and J by 6 bases, leaving 10 bases between them. Germline assignment: CDR1 SNHLY and CDR2 FYNNEI. CDR3 loop: CASMGQGNEQFF. The CDR3 nucleotides read TGTGCCAGCATGGGCCAGGGCAATGAGCAGTTCTTC.

The chain joins TRBV28 to TRBJ1-2; 7 bases fit TRBD1. The CDR3 extends over 16 amino acids. Trimming took 0 bases from V and 2 from J; bases not matched to a gene: 6. Germline V gene lookup returns CDR1 MDHEN and CDR2 SYDVKM. The CDR3 sequence is CASSLWEQGWNYGYTF. CDR3 in DNA: TGTGCCAGCAGTTTATGGGAACAGGGGTGGAACTATGGCTACACCTTC.

The rearrangement uses TRBV19 and TRBJ1-5; the D gene is possibly TRBD1 (5 bases). The CDR3 has 14 residues. The germline gives CDR1 LNHDA, CDR2 SQIVND (reference sequence). Deletions cut 5 bases from V and 5 bases from J, with 13 bases between. For the CDR3, the DNA is TGTGCCAGTAGTGCTGGGACTTTCTATCAGCCCCAGCATTTT. Translated: CASSAGTFYQPQHF.

The chain recombines TRBV7-9 with TRBJ2-6; no firm D call. Germline V CDR1 and CDR2: SEHNR, FQNEAQ (reference sequence). This CDR3 has 16 amino acids. Trimming cost V 3 bases and J 0 bases, with 9 bases left between them. The CDR3 DNA follows: TGTGCCAGCAGCTTCGGGCCCACCTCTGGGGCCAACGTCCTGACTTTC. Residues: CASSFGPTSGANVLTF.

In nucleotides, the CDR3 is TGCAGCGTTGAAGATAAAGGCCGTGGGGAGACCCAGTACTTC. This sequence encodes CSVEDKGRGETQYF. The chain links TRBV29-1 to TRBJ2-5, with D uncertain. Germline V gene sequence: CDR1 SQVTM, CDR2 ANQGSEA. Trimming removed 0 bases from V and 5 bases from J, with 13 bases in between. The CDR3 totals 14 residues.

The V and J genes are TRBV11-2 and TRBJ2-7; D is tentatively TRBD1 or TRBD2 (5 bases each). V was clipped by 5 bases and J by 0 bases, with 11 bases between them. The CDR3 length is 14 residues. Looked up from germline, CDR1 is SGHAT and CDR2 is FQNNGV. CDR3 sequence reads: CASSGGFGSYEQYF. The CDR3 DNA sequence: TGTGCCAGCAGCGGGGGATTCGGCTCCTACGAGCAGTACTTC.

The chain links TRBV7-8 to TRBJ2-6; D tentatively reads TRBD1 or TRBD2 (5 bases each). The CDR3 is made up of 16 amino acids. Trimming cost V 10 bases and J 0 bases, with 16 bases left between them. Germline V gives CDR1 SGHVS, CDR2 FQNEAQ. For the CDR3, the DNA is TGTGCCACCGCCGGGACGGAGTACTCTGGGGCCAACGTCCTGACTTTC. Translating it yields CATAGTEYSGANVLTF.

The chain links TRBV6-2 or TRBV6-3 to TRBJ1-5; D remains ambiguous. The CDR3 runs 13 residues. Trimming took 5 bases from V and 14 from J, leaving 19 bases between them. Germline CDR1 MNHEY, CDR2 SVGEGT. The CDR3 here is CASSTPPLTVEHF. As DNA, the CDR3 is TGTGCCAGCAGTACGCCCCCCCTGACTGTTGAGCATTTT.

The rearrangement joins TRBV4-1 to TRBJ2-1; D gene ambiguous. CDR3 size: 14 residues. CDR1 MGHRA and CDR2 YSYEKL come from the germline V gene. V lost 8 bases, J lost 9 bases, and 20 bases lay in between. CDR3 DNA: TGCGCCAGCGAGGTGAGGCCGGGCGGTTTTGAGCAGTTCTTC. Protein product: CASEVRPGGFEQFF.

The chain is built from TRBV5-4 and TRBJ1-5, with D perhaps matching TRBD1 (6 bases). The CDR3 sequence is 16 residues long. Germline loops: CDR1 SGHNT, CDR2 YYREEE (reference sequence). The germline V and J ends were trimmed by 4 bases and 6 bases, with 20 bases remaining between them. Here the CDR3 DNA reads TGTGCCAGCAGCGAAGGGGGGGGCGCCTGGGGTCAGCCCCAGCATTTT. Its protein is CASSEGGGAWGQPQHF. The whole variable domain, remainder taken from reference TRBV5-4 and TRBJ1-5, is ETGVTQSPTHLIKTRGQQVTLRCSSQSGHNTVSWYQQALGQGPQFIFQYYREEENGRGNFPPRFSGLQFPNYSSELNVNALELDDSALYLCASSEGGGAWGQPQHFGDGTRLSIL.

This clonotype is a singleton in its sample. A much bigger clone sits one base away, suggesting this may be a read error. The rearrangement joins TRBV19 to TRBJ2-2, with D possibly matching TRBD2 (5 bases). This CDR3 has 15 amino acids. The germline gives CDR1 LNHDA, CDR2 SQIVND (reference sequence). CDR3 DNA: TGTGCCAGTAGCTTCAGGAGCGGAGGCACCGGGGATCTGTTTTTT. It specifies CASSFRSGGTGDLFF.

This chain connects TRBV7-2 to TRBJ2-1; 8 bases match TRBD2. The CDR3 has 16 amino acids. Trimming took 5 bases from V and 6 from J; bases not matched to a gene: 12. Germline-derived CDR1 and CDR2 are SGHTA and FQGNSA. CDR3 sequence: CASSPGVAGGVNEQFF. DNA for the CDR3: TGTGCCAGCAGCCCCGGGGTAGCCGGGGGGGTCAATGAGCAGTTCTTC.

The chain employs TRBV5-8 and TRBJ1-2; possibly TRBD1 for D (6 bases). The germline V gene has CDR1 SGHTS and CDR2 YDEGEE. V lost 4 bases, J lost 6 bases, and 10 bases lay in between. This CDR3 is built from 12 residues. The chain's CDR3 is CASSLRTDGYTF. CDR3 DNA: TGTGCCAGCAGCCTGCGGACAGATGGCTACACCTTC.

This clonotype was recorded a few times. This chain joins TRBV6-1 and TRBJ2-7; D not certain. CDR1 MNHNS and CDR2 SASEGT come from the germline V gene. The germline V and J ends were trimmed by 5 bases and 3 bases, with 11 bases remaining between them. CDR3 length: 13 amino acids. This chain's CDR3 is CASSSVRSYEQYF. The CDR3 DNA is TGTGCCAGCAGTAGCGTTCGGAGCTACGAGCAGTACTTC.

This clonotype was picked up many times. The J gene is TRBJ2-7, the V gene TRBV28; tentatively, D is TRBD1 (6 bases). V was pared by 6 bases and J by 0 bases, with 15 bases between. The CDR3 loop spans 15 amino acids. Germline-derived CDR1 and CDR2 are MDHEN and SYDVKM. The CDR3 coding sequence is TGTGCCAGCAGCCGGACAGCTTCGAGCTCCTACGAGCAGTACTTC. This codes for CASSRTASSSYEQYF.

On this clonotype itself: Given a much more abundant clone one base away, this may be a read error. The CDR3 reads CAISFVRDRYNEQFF. The DNA of the CDR3 is TGTGCCATCAGTTTCGTCCGGGACAGGTACAATGAGCAGTTCTTC. The gene calls are TRBV12-3 or TRBV12-4 and TRBJ2-1, with 8 bases matching TRBD1. The CDR3 totals 15 residues.

This clonotype has just one count. The chain is built from TRBV29-1 and TRBJ1-1; possibly TRBD1 for D (5 bases). Trimming shortened V by 0 bases and J by 6 bases, and 14 bases separated the two germline ends. This CDR3 has 14 amino acids. Germline lookup yields CDR1 SQVTM and CDR2 ANQGSEA. This chain's CDR3 is CSVEEHRSGAEAFF. The CDR3 nucleotides are TGCAGCGTTGAAGAACACAGGTCTGGGGCTGAAGCTTTCTTT.

The chain couples TRBV10-3 to TRBJ1-6; 7 bases map to TRBD1. This CDR3 comprises 14 residues. Germline CDR1 and CDR2: ENHRY and SYGVKD. Trimming took 3 bases from V and 7 from J; bases not matched to a gene: 3. The chain's CDR3 is CAISDHRGNSPLHF. CDR3 in DNA: TGTGCCATCAGTGATCACAGGGGAAATTCACCCCTCCACTTT.